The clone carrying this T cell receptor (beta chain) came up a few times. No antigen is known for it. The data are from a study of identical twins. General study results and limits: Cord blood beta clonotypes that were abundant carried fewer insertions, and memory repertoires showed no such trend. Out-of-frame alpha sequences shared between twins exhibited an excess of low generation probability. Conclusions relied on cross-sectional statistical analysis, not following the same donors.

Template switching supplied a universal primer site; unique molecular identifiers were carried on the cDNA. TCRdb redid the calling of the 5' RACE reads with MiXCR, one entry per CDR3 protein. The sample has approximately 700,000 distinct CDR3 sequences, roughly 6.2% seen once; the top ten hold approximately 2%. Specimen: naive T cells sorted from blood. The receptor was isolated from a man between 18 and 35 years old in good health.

The CDR3 region has the DNA TGTGCCAGCAGCTTCACAGCGTACTATGGCTACACCTTC. It codes for CASSFTAYYGYTF. V is TRBV7-9 and J is TRBJ1-2; the D is unclear. V was clipped by 3 bases and J by 3 bases, with 8 bases between them. The CDR3 extends over 13 amino acids. The germline V gene has CDR1 SEHNR and CDR2 FQNEAQ (reference sequence).